Only a few counts were recorded for the clone carrying this T cell receptor beta chain. This entry belongs to a study of shared clonotypes between healthy human individuals. Study-level information: Those who served as donors were a couple of women and three men between the ages of 18 and 49.

Researchers ran the assay at a deep level. The authors split each subset's genomic DNA evenly across several immunoSEQ plates. Per the authors' pipeline: Junction-only immunoSEQ sequences carried no quality scores, so filtering differed. Method: immunoSEQ multiplex PCR; TCRdb's copy keeps in-frame clones and lacks some. The V and J calls and clone size are taken from that table; D and trimming were inferred from the DNA. The sample yields 550,000 to 600,000 clones, just over 75% seen once. The CDR3 is 15 residues long. The germline gives CDR1 SGDLS, CDR2 YYNGEE. V shed 4 bases and J 4 bases; nucleotides not matched to a gene: 10.

This sequence originates from a woman aged 40 to 50 in good health. Some clones in this sample may be carry-over from other donors' samples. Sequencing was carried out using PBMCs. This chain links TRBV9 with TRBJ2-7, with TRBD1 matching 8 bases. The CDR3 region has the DNA TGTGCCAGCAGCATGGGGGACAGGTCCACATACGAGCAGTACTTC. Translating gives CASSMGDRSTYEQYF. The variable domain in full, completed from reference TRBV9 and TRBJ2-7, reads DSGVTQTPKHLITATGQRVTLRCSPRSGDLSVYWYQQSLDQGLQFLIQYYNGEERAKGNILERFSAQQFPDLHSELNLSSLELGDSALYFCASSMGDRSTYEQYFGPGTRLTVT.